The entry that follows covers one T cell receptor (beta chain) sequence. Other DNA variants within this sample encode the same CDR3. At the deep level, the assay was run. TCRdb's copy holds only in-frame clones and misses some; the assay was immunoSEQ multiplex PCR. The sample contains fewer than 600,000 clones, just over 75% of which appear only once. This record comes from a study of shared clonotypes between healthy human individuals. V was pared by 1 base and J by 1 base, with 7 bases between. Germline-derived CDR1 and CDR2 are SGHNT and YENEEA. CDR3 size: 14 residues. The material sequenced was PBMCs. V usage is TRBV11-3 and J usage is TRBJ2-5; the D gene could be TRBD1 or TRBD2 (5 bases each). The sequence came from a woman in her 40s in good health. Some clones in this sample may be carry-over from other donors' samples. CDR3 sequence (DNA): TGTGCCAGCAGCTTAGGGGGGTCCCAAGAGACCCAGTACTTC. Translated: CASSLGGSQETQYF.